What follows are 27 T cell receptor beta chains derived from one specimen sequenced in a study of early T cells in non-severe SARS-CoV-2 infection. TCRdb reprocessed the 5' RACE reads via MiXCR and lists one record per CDR3 protein. The profile covers about 80,000 distinct CDR3 sequences, with 5% appearing a single time and under 7.5% taken by the ten largest. The sequenced sample was whole blood, obtained at baseline. Receptors were obtained from an adult who was a healthcare worker with PCR-confirmed SARS-CoV-2 infection or an uninfected control (not recorded which).

This clonotype occurred many times. The chain recombines TRBV29-1 with TRBJ1-5; D is undetermined. V lost 4 bases, J lost 4 bases, and 11 bases lay in between. The germline CDR1 and CDR2 sequences are SQVTM and ANQGSEA. This CDR3 is 13 amino acids long. The CDR3 DNA is TGCAGCGTTGGCATGTCAGTGAATCAGCCCCAGCATTTT. This sequence encodes CSVGMSVNQPQHF.

There are many counts of this clonotype. This sequence joins TRBV19 and TRBJ2-1, with a weak D call TRBD1 (6 bases). The CDR3 is made up of 16 amino acids. The V end was cut by 5 bases, the J end by 9 bases, with 23 bases between. Germline CDR1 LNHDA, CDR2 SQIVND (reference sequence). The CDR3 nucleotides read TGTGCCAGTAGTCCGAATCCGGGACAATCGTACGGTGAGCAGTTCTTC. This translates into CASSPNPGQSYGEQFF.

In its sample, this clonotype was seen many times. The V call is TRBV29-1, the J call TRBJ1-5; possible D gene TRBD1, 6 bases. V lost 6 bases to trimming and J lost 0 bases, with 9 bases between them. CDR3 length equals 13 residues. Per germline, CDR1 SQVTM and CDR2 ANQGSEA. CDR3 region: CSVGQNSNQPQHF. CDR3 bases: TGCAGCGTAGGACAGAATAGCAATCAGCCCCAGCATTTT.

This clonotype was detected ten times or more. The chain has TRBV5-1 and TRBJ2-6; 11 nucleotides align to TRBD2. The ends lost 0 bases at V and 0 bases at J; junction bases unmatched: 2. The CDR3 has 18 residues. Germline assignment: CDR1 SGHRS and CDR2 YFSETQ. CDR3 nucleotide sequence: TGCGCCAGCAGCTTGGGACTAGCGGGGAGCTCTGGGGCCAACGTCCTGACTTTC. Translating it yields CASSLGLAGSSGANVLTF.

In its sample, this clonotype was seen many times. The V and J genes are TRBV29-1 and TRBJ2-1; D is uncertain. This CDR3 is 13 amino acids long. CDR1 is SQVTM and CDR2 is ANQGSEA in the germline V gene. Deletions cut 4 bases from V and 4 bases from J, with 11 bases between. The CDR3 region has the DNA TGCAGCGTTGGGACCAAACGGTACAATGAGCAGTTCTTC. This codes for CSVGTKRYNEQFF.

This clonotype occurred many times. This rearrangement joins TRBV29-1 to TRBJ1-1, with 7 bases lining up with TRBD1. This CDR3 contains 13 residues. The V gene end was trimmed by 6 bases and the J gene end by 8 bases; junction bases not matched to a gene: 12. Germline assignment: CDR1 SQVTM and CDR2 ANQGSEA. This CDR3 reads CSVGDAGGREAFF. CDR3 coding DNA: TGCAGCGTGGGGGACGCAGGGGGAAGAGAAGCTTTCTTT.

This clonotype has at least ten counts. The V gene is TRBV5-1, the J gene TRBJ1-1; D ambiguous. Trimming removed 0 bases from V and 1 base from J, with 10 bases in between. Germline loops: CDR1 SGHRS, CDR2 YFSETQ. The CDR3 sequence is 15 residues long. The CDR3 loop is CASSLAGRTNTEAFF. CDR3 DNA: TGCGCCAGCAGCTTGGCGGGCAGGACGAACACTGAAGCTTTCTTT.

This clonotype was counted at least ten times. The chain joins TRBV5-1 to TRBJ1-1; 8 positions match TRBD1. J gave up 1 base and V 3 bases, and 11 bases lay outside the gene matches. The CDR3 runs 17 residues. Per germline, CDR1 SGHRS and CDR2 YFSETQ. CDR3 sequence reads: CASSSGLGTGSNTEAFF. Here the CDR3 DNA reads TGCGCCAGCAGCTCCGGACTAGGGACAGGCTCGAACACTGAAGCTTTCTTT.

This clonotype has at least ten counts. V usage is TRBV19 and J usage is TRBJ1-6, with D perhaps TRBD1 (5 bases). Germline CDR1 is LNHDA and CDR2 is SQIVND (reference sequence). The CDR3 has 11 residues. V lost 3 bases and J 16 bases, leaving 10 bases between the germline ends. The CDR3 sequence is CASSMGRLLHF. CDR3 nucleotides: TGTGCCAGTAGTATGGGACGGCTTCTCCACTTT.

This clonotype was recorded many times. The rearrangement joins TRBV7-2 to TRBJ2-1; TRBD2 agrees at 9 bases. Trimming at V came to 1 base and at J to 8 bases, leaving 9 bases not matched to a gene. The CDR3 consists of 16 residues. Germline loops: CDR1 SGHTA, CDR2 FQGNSA. DNA of the CDR3: TGTGCCAGCAGCTTAGTTGGGACTAGCTTCCGCGATGAGCAGTTCTTC. Translation: CASSLVGTSFRDEQFF.

This clonotype was observed a single time. This rearrangement joins TRBV29-1 to TRBJ1-2; weak D call: TRBD1 (5 bases). CDR3 size: 12 residues. The ends were cut back, 3 bases at V and 4 bases at J, with 9 bases in the middle. The germline CDR1 and CDR2 sequences are SQVTM and ANQGSEA. CDR3 in DNA: TGCAGCGTTGACGGGACGGTCTATGGCTACACCTTC. It codes for CSVDGTVYGYTF. Supplemented by reference TRBV29-1 and TRBJ1-2, the full variable domain reads SAVISQKPSRDICQRGTSLTIQCQVDSQVTMMFWYRQQPGQSLTLIATANQGSEATYESGFVIDKFPISRPNLTFSTLTVSNMSPEDSSIYLCSVDGTVYGYTFGSGTRLTVV.

The genes are TRBV15 and TRBJ1-2; the D is unclear. This CDR3 region has 15 residues. V was shortened by 0 bases and J by 1 base, with 9 bases between the two germline ends. Germline lookup yields CDR1 LNHNV and CDR2 YYDKDF (reference sequence). CDR3 coding DNA: TGTGCCACCAGCAGAGATTCTGCCATTAACTATGGCTACACCTTC. This sequence encodes CATSRDSAINYGYTF.

This clonotype was counted only a few times. This chain joins TRBV7-8 and TRBJ2-3; D might be TRBD1 (5 bases). This CDR3 has 13 residues. V shed 4 bases and J shed 6 bases, with 11 bases lying between them. Germline V gives CDR1 SGHVS, CDR2 FQNEAQ. The DNA for the CDR3 is TGTGCCAGCAGCTCGTCTAAGGGGGATACGCAGTATTTT. Its protein is CASSSSKGDTQYF.

This clonotype was recorded many times. The chain links TRBV11-3 to TRBJ2-5, with no clear D. The CDR3 has 15 residues. V was pared by 5 bases and J by 3 bases, with 16 bases between. Germline-derived CDR1 and CDR2 are SGHNT and YENEEA. The CDR3 here is CASSPGAPREETQYF. DNA of the CDR3: TGTGCCAGCAGCCCCGGTGCTCCTAGGGAAGAGACCCAGTACTTC.

This clonotype was counted many times. The chain employs TRBV7-9 and TRBJ2-1; 7 bases align to TRBD2. V was clipped by 4 bases and J by 1 base; unmatched bases: 4. Per the germline V gene, CDR1 is SEHNR and CDR2 is FQNEAQ (reference sequence). The CDR3 runs 15 residues. In DNA form, the CDR3 reads TGTGCCAGCAGCTGGGAGGGGCCATCCTACAATGAGCAGTTCTTC. Amino acids: CASSWEGPSYNEQFF.

The gene calls are TRBV3-1 and TRBJ1-4; D not resolved. The CDR3 runs to 14 residues. Trimming took 4 bases from V and 7 from J, leaving 13 bases between them. Germline CDR1 reads LGHDT; CDR2 reads YNNKEL (reference sequence). The CDR3 here is CASSLEGIREKLFF. CDR3 nucleotides: TGTGCCAGCAGCCTCGAGGGTATTCGTGAAAAACTGTTTTTT.

This clonotype was detected ten times or more. The V gene is TRBV12-3 or TRBV12-4, the J gene TRBJ2-1; TRBD2 aligns across 9 bases. V trimming: 11 bases; J trimming: 3 bases; junction bases outside the gene matches: 2. The CDR3 length is 12 residues. The CDR3 coding sequence is TGTGCCGCGGGAGGGTACTACAATGAGCAGTTCTTC. Its translation: CAAGGYYNEQFF.

The chain couples TRBV7-9 to TRBJ2-2; no clear D gene. V lost 5 bases, J lost 1 base, and 20 bases lay in between. The CDR3 runs 18 residues. CDR1 is SEHNR, CDR2 FQNEAQ, per germline (reference sequence). The CDR3 protein is CASSPPVGSARNTGELFF. CDR3 coding DNA: TGTGCCAGCAGCCCCCCGGTCGGGTCAGCCCGGAACACCGGGGAGCTGTTTTTT.

V gene TRBV28 combines with J gene TRBJ2-1; 9 bases map to TRBD1. CDR1 is MDHEN, CDR2 SYDVKM, per germline. The V and J ends lost 1 base and 5 bases, in that order; junction bases with no gene match: 6. There are 16 residues in the CDR3. The CDR3 DNA reads TGTGCCAGCAGTTTATTGGGGGACAGGGAAAACAATGAGCAGTTCTTC. The encoded protein is CASSLLGDRENNEQFF.

Only a few counts were recorded for this clonotype. The genes are TRBV29-1 and TRBJ2-3; the match to TRBD2 covers 11 bases. Germline trimming cut 0 bases from V and 4 bases from J; bases unmatched to any gene: 6. The CDR3 covers 16 residues. Germline CDR1 and CDR2: SQVTM and ANQGSEA. The CDR3 is CSVEDGSGRGADTQYF. The CDR3 DNA is TGCAGCGTTGAAGACGGTAGCGGGAGGGGAGCAGATACGCAGTATTTT.

This clonotype was seen at least ten times. This chain connects TRBV7-9 to TRBJ1-2; D unclear. The CDR3 runs to 14 residues. The V gene's germline CDR1 is SEHNR and CDR2 FQNEAQ (reference sequence). Deletions cut 0 bases from V and 5 bases from J, with 10 bases between. The CDR3 DNA reads TGTGCCAGCAGCTTAGCCCCTTCCGTATATGGCTACACCTTC. This sequence encodes CASSLAPSVYGYTF.

This clonotype has at least ten counts. V and J are TRBV19 and TRBJ1-4; D unclear. CDR1 LNHDA and CDR2 SQIVND come from the germline V gene (reference sequence). With 2 bases removed from V and 0 bases from J, the gap between germline ends came to 10 bases. CDR3 length equals 16 residues. CDR3 residues: CASSIRVRTTNEKLFF. In DNA, the CDR3 is TGTGCCAGTAGTATAAGGGTTCGGACAACTAATGAAAAACTGTTTTTT.

This clonotype was counted between two and nine times. The CDR3, as DNA: TGTGCCAGCAGCCCCCGGAGGGGAACTGGAAACACCATATATTTT. Translation: CASSPRRGTGNTIYF. The gene calls are TRBV7-6 and TRBJ1-3, with D perhaps matching TRBD1 (5 bases). Germline V CDR1 and CDR2: SGHVS, FNYEAQ. The CDR3 is 15 amino acids. V lost 5 bases and J 2 bases, leaving 13 bases between the germline ends.

This clonotype was seen at least ten times. The chain employs TRBV19 and TRBJ2-1, with 8 bases identical to TRBD2. Germline V lookup: CDR1 LNHDA, CDR2 SQIVND (reference sequence). Trimming cost V 6 bases and J 8 bases; bases outside gene matches: 6. This CDR3 comprises 13 residues. The CDR3 DNA reads TGTGCCAGTAGCGGGAGGGCCAAAGATGAGCAGTTCTTC. This gives the protein CASSGRAKDEQFF.

In this sample, this clonotype turned up many times. J is TRBJ2-5 and V is TRBV9; 7 bases align to TRBD2. The J segment lost 2 bases and the V segment lost 2 bases, leaving 3 bases of the junction unmatched. CDR3 size: 14 residues. The germline CDR1 and CDR2 sequences are SGDLS and YYNGEE. The CDR3: CASSVGLGQETQYF. The DNA for the CDR3 is TGTGCCAGCAGCGTCGGACTAGGGCAAGAGACCCAGTACTTC. Full variable domain (missing parts from reference TRBV9 and TRBJ2-5): DSGVTQTPKHLITATGQRVTLRCSPRSGDLSVYWYQQSLDQGLQFLIQYYNGEERAKGNILERFSAQQFPDLHSELNLSSLELGDSALYFCASSVGLGQETQYFGPGTRLLVL.

This clonotype was counted only a few times. This rearrangement joins TRBV20-1 to TRBJ2-6, with 8 bases that match TRBD1. Unmatched junction bases numbered 8, after V lost 5 bases and J lost 5 bases. This CDR3 comprises 15 residues. Looked up from germline, CDR1 is DFQATT and CDR2 is SNEGSKA (reference sequence). The CDR3: CSAPETGAWANVLTF. The CDR3 DNA follows: TGCAGTGCTCCCGAGACAGGGGCCTGGGCCAACGTCCTGACTTTC.

This clonotype was detected a few times. CDR3 nucleotide sequence: TGTGCCAGCAGTACCGACAGGGGGACCACCGAGCAGTACTTC. Encoded protein: CASSTDRGTTEQYF. The chain links TRBV28 to TRBJ2-7, with 9 bases lining up with TRBD1. Germline lookup yields CDR1 MDHEN and CDR2 SYDVKM. The CDR3 consists of 14 residues. V dropped 5 bases and J dropped 6; count of bases not matched to a gene: 8.